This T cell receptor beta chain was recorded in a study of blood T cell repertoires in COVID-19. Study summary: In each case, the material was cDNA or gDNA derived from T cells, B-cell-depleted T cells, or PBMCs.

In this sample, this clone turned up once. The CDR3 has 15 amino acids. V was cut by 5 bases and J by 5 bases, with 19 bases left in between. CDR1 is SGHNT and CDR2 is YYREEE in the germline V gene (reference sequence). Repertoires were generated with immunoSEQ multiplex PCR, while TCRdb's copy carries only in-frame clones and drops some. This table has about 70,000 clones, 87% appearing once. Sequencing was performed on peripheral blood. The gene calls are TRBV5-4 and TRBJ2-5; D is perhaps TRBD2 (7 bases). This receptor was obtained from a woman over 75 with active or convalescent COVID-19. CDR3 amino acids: CASRRKGGGWETQYF. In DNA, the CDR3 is TGTGCCAGCAGGAGAAAAGGGGGGGGCTGGGAGACCCAGTACTTC.